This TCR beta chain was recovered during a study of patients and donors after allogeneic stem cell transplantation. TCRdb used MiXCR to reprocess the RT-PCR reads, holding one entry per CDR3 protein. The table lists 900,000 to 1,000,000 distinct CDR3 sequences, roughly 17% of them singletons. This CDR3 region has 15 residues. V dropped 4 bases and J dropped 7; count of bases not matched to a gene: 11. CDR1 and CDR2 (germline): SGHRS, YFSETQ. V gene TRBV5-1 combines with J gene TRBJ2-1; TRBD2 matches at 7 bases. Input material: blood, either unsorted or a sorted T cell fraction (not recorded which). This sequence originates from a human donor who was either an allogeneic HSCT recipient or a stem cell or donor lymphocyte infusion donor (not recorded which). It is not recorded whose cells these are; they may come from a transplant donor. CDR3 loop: CASSALSGEGNEQFF. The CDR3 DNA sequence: TGCGCCAGCAGCGCCCTTTCGGGGGAGGGTAATGAGCAGTTCTTC.